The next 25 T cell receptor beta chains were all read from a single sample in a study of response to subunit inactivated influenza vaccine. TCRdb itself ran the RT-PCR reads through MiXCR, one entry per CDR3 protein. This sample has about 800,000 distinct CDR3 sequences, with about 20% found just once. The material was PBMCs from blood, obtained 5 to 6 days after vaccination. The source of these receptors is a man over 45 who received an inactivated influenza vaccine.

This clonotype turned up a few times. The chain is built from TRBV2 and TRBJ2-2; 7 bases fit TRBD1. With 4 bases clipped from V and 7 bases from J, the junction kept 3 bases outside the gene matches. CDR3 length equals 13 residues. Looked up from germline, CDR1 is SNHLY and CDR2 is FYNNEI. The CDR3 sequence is CASSVTGFGELFF. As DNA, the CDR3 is TGTGCCAGCAGTGTGACAGGGTTCGGGGAGCTGTTTTTT.

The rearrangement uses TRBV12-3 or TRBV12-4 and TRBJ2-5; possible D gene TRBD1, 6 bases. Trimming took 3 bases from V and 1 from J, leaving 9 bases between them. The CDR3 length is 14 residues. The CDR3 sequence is CASSFRQVQETQYF. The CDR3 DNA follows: TGTGCCAGCAGTTTCCGACAGGTCCAAGAGACCCAGTACTTC.

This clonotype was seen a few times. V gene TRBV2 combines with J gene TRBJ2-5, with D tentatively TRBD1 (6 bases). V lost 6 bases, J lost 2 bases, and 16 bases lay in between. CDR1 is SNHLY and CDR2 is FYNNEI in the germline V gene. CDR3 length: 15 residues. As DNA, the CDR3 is TGTGCCAGCAGACAGCGCGACAGGCAACAAGAGACCCAGTACTTC. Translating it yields CASRQRDRQQETQYF.

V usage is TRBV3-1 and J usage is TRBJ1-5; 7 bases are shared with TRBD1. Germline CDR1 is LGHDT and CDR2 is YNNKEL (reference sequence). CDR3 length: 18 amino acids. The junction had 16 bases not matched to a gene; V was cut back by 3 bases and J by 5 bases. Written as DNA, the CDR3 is TGTGCCAGCAGCCATTCCGGTCGACAGGGCTGGCTCGATCAGCCCCAGCATTTT. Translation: CASSHSGRQGWLDQPQHF.

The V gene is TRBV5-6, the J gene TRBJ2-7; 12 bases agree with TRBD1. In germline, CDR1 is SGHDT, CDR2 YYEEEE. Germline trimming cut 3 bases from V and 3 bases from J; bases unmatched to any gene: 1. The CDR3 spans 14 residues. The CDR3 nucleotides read TGTGCCAGCAGCTGGGACAGGGGGCTCTACGAGCAGTACTTC. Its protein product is CASSWDRGLYEQYF.

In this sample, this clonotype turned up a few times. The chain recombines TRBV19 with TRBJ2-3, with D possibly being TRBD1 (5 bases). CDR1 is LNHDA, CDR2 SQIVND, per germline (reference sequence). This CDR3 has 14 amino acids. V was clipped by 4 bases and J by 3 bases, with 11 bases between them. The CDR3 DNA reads TGTGCCAGTAGTAGGGATCGACAGACAGATACGCAGTATTTT. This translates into CASSRDRQTDTQYF. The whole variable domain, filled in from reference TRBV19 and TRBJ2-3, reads DGGITQSPKYLFRKEGQNVTLSCEQNLNHDAMYWYRQDPGQGLRLIYYSQIVNDFQKGDIAEGYSVSREKKESFPLTVTSAQKNPTAFYLCASSRDRQTDTQYFGPGTRLTVL.

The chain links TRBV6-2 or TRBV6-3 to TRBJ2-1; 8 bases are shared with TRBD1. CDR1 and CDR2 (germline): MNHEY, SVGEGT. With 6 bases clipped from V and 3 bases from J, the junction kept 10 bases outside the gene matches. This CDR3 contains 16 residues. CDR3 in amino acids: CASSRTGNHDYNEQFF. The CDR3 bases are TGTGCCAGCAGCCGGACAGGGAACCATGACTACAATGAGCAGTTCTTC.

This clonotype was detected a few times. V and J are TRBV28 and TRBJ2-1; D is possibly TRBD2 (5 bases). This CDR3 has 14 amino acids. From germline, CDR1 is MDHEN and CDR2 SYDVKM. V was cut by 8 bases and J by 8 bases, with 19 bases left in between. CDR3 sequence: CASLAAGAGDEQFF. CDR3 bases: TGTGCCAGCTTAGCCGCAGGAGCCGGGGATGAGCAGTTCTTC.

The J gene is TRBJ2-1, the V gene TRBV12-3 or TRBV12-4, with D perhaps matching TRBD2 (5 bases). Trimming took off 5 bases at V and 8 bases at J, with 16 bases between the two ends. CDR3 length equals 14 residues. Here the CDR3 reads CASSLSSGGYEQFF. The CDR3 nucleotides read TGTGCCAGCAGTCTCTCCTCGGGCGGGTATGAGCAGTTCTTC.

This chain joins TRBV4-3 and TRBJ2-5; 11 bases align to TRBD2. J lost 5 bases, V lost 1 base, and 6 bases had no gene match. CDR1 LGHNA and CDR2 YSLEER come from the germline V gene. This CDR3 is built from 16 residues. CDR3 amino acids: CASSQGNLAGGETQYF. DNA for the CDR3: TGCGCCAGCAGCCAAGGCAACCTAGCGGGAGGTGAGACCCAGTACTTC.

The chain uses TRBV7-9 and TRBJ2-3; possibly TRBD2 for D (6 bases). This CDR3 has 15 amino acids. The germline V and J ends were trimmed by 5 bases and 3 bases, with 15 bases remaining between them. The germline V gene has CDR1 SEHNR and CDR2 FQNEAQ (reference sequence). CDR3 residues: CASSRGDPGTDTQYF. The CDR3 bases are TGTGCCAGCAGCCGCGGGGACCCCGGGACAGATACGCAGTATTTT.

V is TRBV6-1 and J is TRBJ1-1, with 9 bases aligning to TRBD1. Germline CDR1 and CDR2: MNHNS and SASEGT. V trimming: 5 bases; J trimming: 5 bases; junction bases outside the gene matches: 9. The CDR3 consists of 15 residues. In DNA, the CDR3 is TGTGCCAGCAGTCCGACGTGGGACAGGGAAACTGAAGCTTTCTTT. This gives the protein CASSPTWDRETEAFF.

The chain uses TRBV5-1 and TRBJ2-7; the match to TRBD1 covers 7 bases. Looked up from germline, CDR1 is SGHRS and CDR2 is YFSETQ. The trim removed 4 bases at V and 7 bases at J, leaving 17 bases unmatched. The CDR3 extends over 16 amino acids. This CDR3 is CASSVDTRQGPWEQYF. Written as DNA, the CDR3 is TGCGCCAGCAGCGTGGACACTAGACAGGGCCCCTGGGAGCAGTACTTC.

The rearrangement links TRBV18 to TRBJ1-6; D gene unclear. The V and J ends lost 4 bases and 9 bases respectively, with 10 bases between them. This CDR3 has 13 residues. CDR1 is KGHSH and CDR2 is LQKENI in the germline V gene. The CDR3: CASSQLPSSPLHF. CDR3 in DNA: TGTGCCAGCTCACAACTCCCGAGTTCACCCCTCCACTTT. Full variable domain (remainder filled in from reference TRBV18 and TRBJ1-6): NAGVMQNPRHLVRRRGQEARLRCSPMKGHSHVYWYRQLPEEGLKFMVYLQKENIIDESGMPKERFSAEFPKEGPSILRIQQVVRGDSAAYFCASSQLPSSPLHFGNGTRLTVT.

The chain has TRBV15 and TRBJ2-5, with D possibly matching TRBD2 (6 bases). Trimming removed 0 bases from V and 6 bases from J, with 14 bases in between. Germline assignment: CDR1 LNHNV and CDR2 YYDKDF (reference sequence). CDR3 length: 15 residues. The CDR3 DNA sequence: TGTGCCACCAGCAGAGATCTTGGGGAGGTGAAGACCCAGTACTTC. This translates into CATSRDLGEVKTQYF.

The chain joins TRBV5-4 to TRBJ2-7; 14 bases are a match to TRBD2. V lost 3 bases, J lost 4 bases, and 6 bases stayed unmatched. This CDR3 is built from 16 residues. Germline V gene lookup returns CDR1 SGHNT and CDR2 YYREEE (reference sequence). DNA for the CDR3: TGTGCCAGCAGCTCCGGGACTAGCGGGAGTCCGTACGAGCAGTACTTC. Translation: CASSSGTSGSPYEQYF.

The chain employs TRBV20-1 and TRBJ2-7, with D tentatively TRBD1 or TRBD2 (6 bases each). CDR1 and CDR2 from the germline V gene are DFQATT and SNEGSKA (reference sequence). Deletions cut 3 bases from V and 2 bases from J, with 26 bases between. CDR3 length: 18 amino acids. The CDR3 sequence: CSARPGGGQGLTTYEQYF. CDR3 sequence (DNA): TGCAGTGCTAGGCCAGGTGGGGGGCAGGGATTGACTACCTACGAGCAGTACTTC.

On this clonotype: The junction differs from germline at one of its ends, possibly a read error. The CDR3: CSARDRPGTSAFFTDTQYF. The CDR3 coding sequence is TGCAGTGCTCGAGACCGTCCCGGGACTAGCGCTTTCTTCACAGATACGCAGTATTTT. The chain employs TRBV20-1 and TRBJ2-3, with 10 positions matching TRBD2. This CDR3 is built from 19 residues. CDR1 is DFQATT, CDR2 SNEGSKA, per germline (reference sequence).

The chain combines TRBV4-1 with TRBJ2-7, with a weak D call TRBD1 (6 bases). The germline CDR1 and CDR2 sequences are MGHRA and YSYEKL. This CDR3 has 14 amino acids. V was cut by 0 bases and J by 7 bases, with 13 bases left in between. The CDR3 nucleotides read TGCGCCAGCAGCCAAGATGACAGGCCTCGGGAGCAGTACTTC. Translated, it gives CASSQDDRPREQYF.

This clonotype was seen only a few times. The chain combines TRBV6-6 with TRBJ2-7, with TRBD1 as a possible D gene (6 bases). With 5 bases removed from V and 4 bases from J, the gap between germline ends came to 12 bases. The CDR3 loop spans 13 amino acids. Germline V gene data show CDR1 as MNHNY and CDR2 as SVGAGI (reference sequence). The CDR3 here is CASSTGLGYEQYF. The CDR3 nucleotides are TGTGCCAGCAGTACAGGGTTGGGGTACGAGCAGTACTTC.

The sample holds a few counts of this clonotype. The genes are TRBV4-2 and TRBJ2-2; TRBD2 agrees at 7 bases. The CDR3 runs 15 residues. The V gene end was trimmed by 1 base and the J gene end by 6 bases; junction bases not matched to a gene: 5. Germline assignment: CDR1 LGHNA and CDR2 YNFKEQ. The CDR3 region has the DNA TGTGCCAGCAGCCAAGGGGACTACAAAGCCGGGGAGCTGTTTTTT. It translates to CASSQGDYKAGELFF.

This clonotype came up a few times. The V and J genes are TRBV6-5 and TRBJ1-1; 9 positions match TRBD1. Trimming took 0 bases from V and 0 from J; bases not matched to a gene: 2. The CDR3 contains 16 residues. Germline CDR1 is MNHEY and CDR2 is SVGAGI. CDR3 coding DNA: TGTGCCAGCAGTTACTCCCACAGGGGGCTGAACACTGAAGCTTTCTTT. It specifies CASSYSHRGLNTEAFF.

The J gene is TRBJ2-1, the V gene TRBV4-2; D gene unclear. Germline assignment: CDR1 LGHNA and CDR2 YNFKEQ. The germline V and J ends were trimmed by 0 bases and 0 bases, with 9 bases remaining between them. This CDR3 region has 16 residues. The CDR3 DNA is TGTGCCAGCAGCCAAGATAGGCCCACCTCCTACAATGAGCAGTTCTTC. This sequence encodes CASSQDRPTSYNEQFF.

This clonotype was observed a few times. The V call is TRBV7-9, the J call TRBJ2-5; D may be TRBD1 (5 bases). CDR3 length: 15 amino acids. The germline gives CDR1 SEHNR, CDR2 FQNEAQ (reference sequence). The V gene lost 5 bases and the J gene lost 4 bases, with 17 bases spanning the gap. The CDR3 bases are TGTGCCAGCAGCCCCCCTGGGGCCAGGCTAGAGACCCAGTACTTC. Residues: CASSPPGARLETQYF.

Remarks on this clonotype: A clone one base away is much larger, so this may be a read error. The CDR3 coding sequence is TGCTGTGCTACCCTTATTAGCGGGAGGGCCCGAGATACGCAGTATTTT. Translated, it gives CCATLISGRARDTQYF. The V gene is TRBV20-1, the J gene TRBJ2-3, with TRBD2 matching 11 bases. Germline V CDR1 and CDR2: DFQATT, SNEGSKA (reference sequence). CDR3 length equals 16 residues.